This TCR beta chain is from a study of blood T cells in healthy people across ages. Study observations and caveats: Expanded clonotype changes were possibly confounded by unknown donor CMV status.

It was with a sample-barcoded 5' primer and a J-beta primer mix that a second PCR of about 6 to 12 cycles was run. TCRdb re-called the 5' RACE reads with MiXCR, one entry per CDR3 protein. The profile covers hundreds of thousands of distinct CDR3 sequences, with more than 45% appearing a single time and about 20% taken by the ten largest. With respect to this clonotype: As yet, its antigen is unknown.

Input material: blood. The sequence was collected from a man aged 25-40 years in good health.

The CDR3 DNA reads TGTGCCAGCAGCTTAGCCGTCCCCTGGGAGACCCAGTACTTC. Amino acid sequence: CASSLAVPWETQYF. This rearrangement joins TRBV11-2 to TRBJ2-5; D gene ambiguous. The CDR3 extends over 14 amino acids. V was cut by 1 base and J by 5 bases, with 11 bases left in between. In germline, CDR1 is SGHAT, CDR2 FQNNGV.